This TCR beta chain was profiled in a study of shared clonotypes between healthy human individuals. General study points: The sharing of roughly 5% of naive CD4 clonotypes was seen across a handful of donors.

CD8 cells regarded as naive lacked CD45RO, were positively chosen for CCR7, and omitted terminally differentiated effector memory CD45RA+ cells. With V trimmed by 7 bases and J by 5 bases, 8 bases remained unmatched. This CDR3 is built from 15 residues. CDR1 and CDR2 (germline): SNHLY, FYNNEI. Original processing methods: ImmunoSEQ sequences covered only the junction and lacked quality scores; filtering therefore differed. Measured with immunoSEQ multiplex PCR; TCRdb has only the in-frame clones, and not every one. The DNA gave D and trimming, while V, J and clone size come from that table. The sample includes roughly 570,000 clones, roughly 98% seen only once; the top ten take 0.3%. A note on this clone: Its specificity is not known.

The receptor was isolated from a man aged 30 to 39 in good health. The chain recombines TRBV2 with TRBJ1-4; TRBD1 agrees at 9 bases. The sample comprised naive CD8+ T cells sorted from blood. CDR3 sequence reads: CASNVDGTGNEKLFF. CDR3 in DNA: TGTGCCAGCAATGTCGACGGGACAGGGAATGAAAAACTGTTTTTT. Full variable domain (outside the CDR3, taken from reference TRBV2 and TRBJ1-4): EPEVTQTPSHQVTQMGQEVILRCVPISNHLYFYWYRQILGQKVEFLVSFYNNEISEKSEIFDDQFSVERPDGSNFTLKIRSTKLEDSAMYFCASNVDGTGNEKLFFGSGTQLSVL.